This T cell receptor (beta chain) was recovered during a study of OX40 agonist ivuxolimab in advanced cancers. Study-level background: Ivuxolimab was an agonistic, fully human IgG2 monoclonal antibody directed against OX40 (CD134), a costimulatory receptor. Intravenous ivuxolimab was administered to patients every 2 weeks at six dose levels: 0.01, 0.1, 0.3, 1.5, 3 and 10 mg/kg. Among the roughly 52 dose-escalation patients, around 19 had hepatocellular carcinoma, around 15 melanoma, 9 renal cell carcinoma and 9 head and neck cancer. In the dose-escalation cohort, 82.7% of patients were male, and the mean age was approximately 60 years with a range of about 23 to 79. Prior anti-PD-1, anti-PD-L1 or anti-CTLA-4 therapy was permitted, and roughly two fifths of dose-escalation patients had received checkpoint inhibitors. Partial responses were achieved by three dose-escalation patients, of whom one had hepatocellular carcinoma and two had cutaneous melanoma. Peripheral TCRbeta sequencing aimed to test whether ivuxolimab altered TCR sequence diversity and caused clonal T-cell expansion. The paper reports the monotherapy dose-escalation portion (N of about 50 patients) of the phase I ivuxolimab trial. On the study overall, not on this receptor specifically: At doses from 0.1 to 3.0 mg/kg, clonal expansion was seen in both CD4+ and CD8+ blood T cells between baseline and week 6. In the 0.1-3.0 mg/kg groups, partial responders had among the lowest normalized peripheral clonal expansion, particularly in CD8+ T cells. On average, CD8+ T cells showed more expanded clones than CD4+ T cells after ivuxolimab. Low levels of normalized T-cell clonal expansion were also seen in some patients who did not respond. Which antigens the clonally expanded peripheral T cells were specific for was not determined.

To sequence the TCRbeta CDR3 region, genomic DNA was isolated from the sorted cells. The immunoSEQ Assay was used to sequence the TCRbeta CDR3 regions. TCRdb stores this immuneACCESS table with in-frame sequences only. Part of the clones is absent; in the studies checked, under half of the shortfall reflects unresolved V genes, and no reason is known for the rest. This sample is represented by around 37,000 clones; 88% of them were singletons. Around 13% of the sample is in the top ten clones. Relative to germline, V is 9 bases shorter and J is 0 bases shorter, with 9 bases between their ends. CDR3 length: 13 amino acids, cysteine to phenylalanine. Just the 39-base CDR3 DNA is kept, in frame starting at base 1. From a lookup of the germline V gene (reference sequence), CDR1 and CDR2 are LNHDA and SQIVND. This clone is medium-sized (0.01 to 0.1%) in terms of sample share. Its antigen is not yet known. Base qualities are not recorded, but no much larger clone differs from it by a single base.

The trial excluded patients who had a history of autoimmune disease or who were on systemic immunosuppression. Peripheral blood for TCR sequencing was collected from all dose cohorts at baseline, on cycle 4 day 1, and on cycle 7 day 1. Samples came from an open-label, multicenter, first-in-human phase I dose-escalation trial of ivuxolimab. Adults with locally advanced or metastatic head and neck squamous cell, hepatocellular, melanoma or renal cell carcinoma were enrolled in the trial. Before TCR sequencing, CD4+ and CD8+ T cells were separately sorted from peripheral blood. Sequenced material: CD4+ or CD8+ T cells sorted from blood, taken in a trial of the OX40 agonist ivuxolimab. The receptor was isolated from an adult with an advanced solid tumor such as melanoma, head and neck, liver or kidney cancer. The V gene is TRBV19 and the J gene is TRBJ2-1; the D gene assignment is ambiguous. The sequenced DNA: TGTGCCAGCGAGCCCAGCTCCTACAATGAGCAGTTCTTC. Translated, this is CASEPSSYNEQFF.